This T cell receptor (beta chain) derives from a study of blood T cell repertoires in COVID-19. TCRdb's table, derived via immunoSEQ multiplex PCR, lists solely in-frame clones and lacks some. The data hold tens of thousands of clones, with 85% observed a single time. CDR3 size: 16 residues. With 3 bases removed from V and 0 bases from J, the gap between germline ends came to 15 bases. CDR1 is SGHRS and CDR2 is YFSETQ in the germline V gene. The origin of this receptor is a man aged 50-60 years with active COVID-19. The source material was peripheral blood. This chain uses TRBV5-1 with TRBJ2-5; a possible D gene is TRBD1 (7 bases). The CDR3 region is CASSSEGQSYQETQYF. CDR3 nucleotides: TGCGCCAGCAGCTCGGAGGGACAGAGTTACCAAGAGACCCAGTACTTC. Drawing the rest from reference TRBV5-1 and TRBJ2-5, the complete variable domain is KAGVTQTPRYLIKTRGQQVTLSCSPISGHRSVSWYQQTPGQGLQFLFEYFSETQRNKGNFPGRFSGRQFSNSRSEMNVSTLELGDSALYLCASSSEGQSYQETQYFGPGTRLLVL.